This record looks at one T cell receptor (beta chain) sequence and its context. Antigen: not known. This entry comes from a study of cytomegalovirus exposure and HLA in healthy donors. Overall study results and limits: Per a later analysis, HLA-associated TCR beta chains showed more clonal expansion than other, equally common TCR beta chains. According to a later analysis, most TCR beta chains associated with CMV appeared HLA-restricted. In a later analysis, productive TCRs from donors in an Asian-associated ancestry cluster reportedly carried fewer N-insertions than the cohort mean.

PCR used 60 Vbeta primers and 13 Jbeta primers. Original processing methods: Roughly 73 million unique TCR beta chains, 9.5 million to 11 million of them shared, were counted by a later analysis. Assay used: immunoSEQ multiplex PCR; TCRdb lists only in-frame clones, some missing. V and J calls and clone size come straight from that table; D and trimming were deduced from the DNA. Altogether 200,000 or so clones are present, around 80% being singletons, with the ten largest covering roughly 2%. This CDR3 spans 15 amino acids. Trimming removed 7 bases from V and 0 bases from J, with 10 bases in between. Germline CDR1 LNHDA, CDR2 SQIVND (reference sequence).

This clonotype was obtained from a young woman in good health and CMV-seropositive. The chain couples TRBV19 to TRBJ2-6; no definite D call. Material for sequencing was PBMCs. This chain's CDR3 is CASKKQSSGANVLTF. The CDR3 DNA sequence: TGTGCCAGTAAAAAACAGAGCTCTGGGGCCAACGTCCTGACTTTC.